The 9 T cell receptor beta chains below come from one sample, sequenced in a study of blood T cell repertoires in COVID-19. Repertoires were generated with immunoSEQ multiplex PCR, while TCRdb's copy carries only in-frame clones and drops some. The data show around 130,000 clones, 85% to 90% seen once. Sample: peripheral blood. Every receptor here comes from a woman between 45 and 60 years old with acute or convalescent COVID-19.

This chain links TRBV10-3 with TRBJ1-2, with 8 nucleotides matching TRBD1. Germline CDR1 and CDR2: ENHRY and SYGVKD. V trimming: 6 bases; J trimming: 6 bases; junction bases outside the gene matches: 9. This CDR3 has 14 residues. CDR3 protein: CAISWTGNSDGYTF. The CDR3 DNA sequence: TGTGCCATCAGCTGGACAGGGAACTCTGATGGCTACACCTTC.

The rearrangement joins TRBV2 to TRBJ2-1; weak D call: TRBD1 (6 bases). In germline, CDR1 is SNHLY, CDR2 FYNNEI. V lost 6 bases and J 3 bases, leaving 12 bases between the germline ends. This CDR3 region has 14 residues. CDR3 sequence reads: CASRGAVIYNEQFF. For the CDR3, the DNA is TGTGCCAGCAGGGGGGCGGTCATCTACAATGAGCAGTTCTTC.

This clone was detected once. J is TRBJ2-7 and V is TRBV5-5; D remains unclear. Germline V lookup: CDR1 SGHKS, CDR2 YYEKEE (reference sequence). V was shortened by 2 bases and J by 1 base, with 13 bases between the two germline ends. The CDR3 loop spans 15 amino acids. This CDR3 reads CASSFGGRISYEQYF. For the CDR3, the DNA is TGTGCCAGCAGCTTCGGCGGCCGCATTTCCTACGAGCAGTACTTC.

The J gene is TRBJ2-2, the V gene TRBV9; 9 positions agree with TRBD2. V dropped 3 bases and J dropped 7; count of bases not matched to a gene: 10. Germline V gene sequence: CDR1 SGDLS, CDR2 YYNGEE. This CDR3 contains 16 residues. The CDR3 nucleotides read TGTGCCAGCAGCGGACGATTAGCGGGAGCTGGCGGGGAGCTGTTTTTT. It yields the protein CASSGRLAGAGGELFF.

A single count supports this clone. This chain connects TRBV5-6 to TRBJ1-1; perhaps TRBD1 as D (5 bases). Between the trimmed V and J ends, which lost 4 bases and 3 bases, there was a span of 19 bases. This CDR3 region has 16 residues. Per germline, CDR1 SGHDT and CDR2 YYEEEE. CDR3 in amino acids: CASSPGPGGGYTEAFF. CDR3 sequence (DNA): TGTGCCAGCAGCCCGGGGCCGGGAGGAGGATACACTGAAGCTTTCTTT.

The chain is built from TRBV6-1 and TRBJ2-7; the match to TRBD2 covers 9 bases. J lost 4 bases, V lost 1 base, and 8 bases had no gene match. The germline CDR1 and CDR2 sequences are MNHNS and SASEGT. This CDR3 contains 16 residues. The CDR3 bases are TGTGCCAGCAGTGAAGGCGGAGCGGGAGGAAATTACGAGCAGTACTTC. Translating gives CASSEGGAGGNYEQYF.

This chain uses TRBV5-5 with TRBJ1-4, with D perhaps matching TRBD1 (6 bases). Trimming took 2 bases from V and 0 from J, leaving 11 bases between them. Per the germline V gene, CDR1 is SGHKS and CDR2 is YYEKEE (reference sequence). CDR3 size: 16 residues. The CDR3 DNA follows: TGTGCCAGCAGCTTTACAGGGAGTACAACTAATGAAAAACTGTTTTTT. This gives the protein CASSFTGSTTNEKLFF.

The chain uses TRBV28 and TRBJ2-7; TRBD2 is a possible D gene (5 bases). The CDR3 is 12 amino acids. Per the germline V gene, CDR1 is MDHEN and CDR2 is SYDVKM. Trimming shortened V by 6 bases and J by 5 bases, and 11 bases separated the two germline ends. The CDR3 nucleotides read TGTGCCAGCAGCCTCAGAGGGAACGAGCAGTACTTC. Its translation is CASSLRGNEQYF.

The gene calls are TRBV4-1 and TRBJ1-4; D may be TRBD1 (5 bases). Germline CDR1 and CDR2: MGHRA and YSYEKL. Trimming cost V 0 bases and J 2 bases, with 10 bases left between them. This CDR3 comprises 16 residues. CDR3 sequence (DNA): TGCGCCAGCAGCCAAGATCTAGGGGCTACTAATGAAAAACTGTTTTTT. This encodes CASSQDLGATNEKLFF.